Presented here are 9 T cell receptor beta chains from one specimen sequenced in a study of long-term antiretroviral therapy in people with HIV. Sequencing used immunoSEQ v3.0 at survey level. The method was immunoSEQ multiplex PCR; TCRdb's version includes in-frame clones alone and lacks a portion of them. The table records about 30,000 clones, roughly 95% of them present only once. Source: unsorted PBMCs, taken roughly 6.3 years after starting antiretroviral therapy. The source of these receptors is a man aged 25-40 years with HIV.

The chain recombines TRBV6-6 with TRBJ2-1; 7 bases are shared with TRBD1. The V gene's germline CDR1 is MNHNY and CDR2 SVGAGI (reference sequence). V was pared by 8 bases and J by 5 bases, with 0 bases of the junction left unmatched. The CDR3 sequence is 11 residues long. The CDR3 region is CASQGDNEQFF. For the CDR3, the DNA is TGTGCCAGCCAGGGGGACAATGAGCAGTTCTTC.

This clone was seen a single time. The V call is TRBV28, the J call TRBJ1-5; D is undetermined. With 6 bases removed from V and 0 bases from J, the gap between germline ends came to 15 bases. The CDR3 contains 16 residues. The germline CDR1 and CDR2 sequences are MDHEN and SYDVKM. In DNA, the CDR3 is TGTGCCAGCAGCTTGGGTACAGTAGATAGCAATCAGCCCCAGCATTTT. It is translated as CASSLGTVDSNQPQHF.

The chain joins TRBV7-6 to TRBJ1-2; D ambiguous. The CDR3 is 13 residues long. Germline lookup yields CDR1 SGHVS and CDR2 FNYEAQ. V was trimmed by 3 bases and J by 7 bases, leaving 12 bases between them. CDR3 amino acids: CASSFHSLRGYTF. DNA for the CDR3: TGTGCCAGCAGCTTCCACAGTCTGCGTGGCTACACCTTC.

This sequence joins TRBV5-6 and TRBJ2-6; D gene ambiguous. Per the germline V gene, CDR1 is SGHDT and CDR2 is YYEEEE. V was clipped by 0 bases and J by 3 bases, with 7 bases between them. The CDR3 loop spans 15 amino acids. The CDR3 sequence: CASSLGGVGANVLTF. The CDR3, as DNA: TGTGCCAGCAGCTTGGGTGGGGTTGGGGCCAACGTCCTGACTTTC. The full variable domain, with the rest looked up from reference TRBV5-6 and TRBJ2-6, is DAGVTQSPTHLIKTRGQQVTLRCSPKSGHDTVSWYQQALGQGPQFIFQYYEEEERQRGNFPDRFSGHQFPNYSSELNVNALLLGDSALYLCASSLGGVGANVLTFGAGSRLTVL.

V gene TRBV5-1 combines with J gene TRBJ2-1; D is possibly TRBD2 (5 bases). Trimming pared 0 bases from V and 3 bases from J, leaving 10 bases between. This CDR3 contains 15 residues. The germline gives CDR1 SGHRS, CDR2 YFSETQ. This CDR3 is CASSLEGAGYNEQFF. The DNA for the CDR3 is TGCGCCAGCAGCTTGGAGGGCGCGGGCTACAATGAGCAGTTCTTC.

The CDR3 region is CASSESDTGELFF. CDR3 sequence (DNA): TGTGCCAGCAGTGAATCCGACACCGGGGAGCTGTTTTTT. The V and J genes are TRBV6-4 and TRBJ2-2; D uncertain. Between the trimmed V and J ends, which lost 3 bases and 3 bases, there was a span of 5 bases. CDR3 size: 13 residues. Per germline, CDR1 MRHNA and CDR2 SNTAGT.

The genes are TRBV7-2 and TRBJ2-7; 7 positions match TRBD2. The CDR3 is made up of 15 amino acids. In germline, CDR1 is SGHTA, CDR2 FQGNSA. The junction had 9 bases not matched to a gene; V was cut back by 5 bases and J by 2 bases. The CDR3, as DNA: TGTGCCAGCAGCCCAGTGGGGGAGGGGACCTACGAGCAGTACTTC. Translated: CASSPVGEGTYEQYF. The full variable domain, its missing parts supplied by reference TRBV7-2 and TRBJ2-7, is GAGVSQSPSNKVTEKGKDVELRCDPISGHTALYWYRQSLGQGLEFLIYFQGNSAPDKSGLPSDRFSAERTGGSVSTLTIQRTQQEDSAVYLCASSPVGEGTYEQYFGPGTRLTVT.

The chain joins TRBV5-6 to TRBJ1-2; 9 nucleotides align to TRBD1. Per germline, CDR1 SGHDT and CDR2 YYEEEE. CDR3 length equals 14 residues. V lost 2 bases to trimming and J lost 4 bases; unmatched junction nucleotides: 3. The CDR3 is CASSFRTGAYGYTF. The CDR3 region has the DNA TGTGCCAGCAGCTTCAGGACAGGGGCCTATGGCTACACCTTC.

This clone showed up just once. The gene calls are TRBV30 and TRBJ1-5; 10 nucleotides agree with TRBD1. The CDR3 is 16 amino acids. Germline V gives CDR1 GTSNPN, CDR2 SVGIG (reference sequence). V shed 1 base, J shed 9 bases, and the junction held 12 bases outside the gene matches. The CDR3 nucleotides are TGTGCCTGGAGTGGAGAGGGACAGGGGCCCGCAGGGCCCCAGCATTTT. Protein sequence: CAWSGEGQGPAGPQHF.